This T cell receptor (beta chain) was captured by sequencing in a study of control samples from healthy donors and cancer patients. The CDR3 covers 14 residues. V lost 6 bases, J lost 3 bases, and 11 bases lay in between. Germline lookup yields CDR1 LNHDA and CDR2 SQIVND (reference sequence). This clone was seen a few times. The assay was immunoSEQ multiplex PCR, and TCRdb's table has in-frame clones only and misses some. This table has about 120,000 clones, over 90% appearing once. This sequence originates from a man under 40 in good health. This sequence joins TRBV19 and TRBJ2-2; D gene ambiguous. Sequenced input: blood. DNA of the CDR3: TGTGCCAGTAGCCCCCCGTGGGACACCGGGGAGCTGTTTTTT. It yields the protein CASSPPWDTGELFF.